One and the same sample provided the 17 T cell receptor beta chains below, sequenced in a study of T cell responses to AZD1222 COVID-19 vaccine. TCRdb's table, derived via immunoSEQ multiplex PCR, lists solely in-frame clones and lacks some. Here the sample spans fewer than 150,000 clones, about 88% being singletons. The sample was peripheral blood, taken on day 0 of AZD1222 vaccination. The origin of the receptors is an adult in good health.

The CDR3 nucleotides read TGTGCCAGTAGCACCCCGACAGGGGTCGAACAGCCCCAGCATTTT. Translating gives CASSTPTGVEQPQHF. The chain carries TRBV19 and TRBJ1-5; the match to TRBD1 covers 8 bases. CDR1 and CDR2 from the germline V gene are LNHDA and SQIVND (reference sequence). There are 15 residues in the CDR3. Trimming took 6 bases from V and 7 from J; bases not matched to a gene: 11.

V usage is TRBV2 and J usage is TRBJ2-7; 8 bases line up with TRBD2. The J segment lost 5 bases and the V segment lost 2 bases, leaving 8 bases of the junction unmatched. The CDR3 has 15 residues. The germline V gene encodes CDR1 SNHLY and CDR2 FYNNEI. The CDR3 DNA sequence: TGTGCCAGCAGTGAATCGGGGGGGACCCTCAACGAGCAGTACTTC. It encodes CASSESGGTLNEQYF.

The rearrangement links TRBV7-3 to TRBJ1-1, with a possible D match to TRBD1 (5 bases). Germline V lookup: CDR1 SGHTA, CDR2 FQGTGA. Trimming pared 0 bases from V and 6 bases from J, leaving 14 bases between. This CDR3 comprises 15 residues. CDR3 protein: CASSLTGGGVAEAFF. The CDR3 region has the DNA TGTGCCAGCAGCTTAACGGGCGGGGGAGTCGCTGAAGCTTTCTTT.

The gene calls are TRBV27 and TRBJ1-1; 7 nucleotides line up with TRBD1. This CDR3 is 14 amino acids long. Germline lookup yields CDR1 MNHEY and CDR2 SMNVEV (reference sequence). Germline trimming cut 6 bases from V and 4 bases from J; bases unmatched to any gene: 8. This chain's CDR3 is CASRIQGSGTEAFF. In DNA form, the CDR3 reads TGTGCCAGCAGGATACAGGGGTCCGGCACTGAAGCTTTCTTT.

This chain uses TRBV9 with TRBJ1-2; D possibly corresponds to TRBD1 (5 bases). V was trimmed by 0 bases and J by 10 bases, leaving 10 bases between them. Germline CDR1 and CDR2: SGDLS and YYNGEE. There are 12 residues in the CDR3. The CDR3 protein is CASSVANGHYTF. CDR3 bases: TGTGCCAGCAGCGTAGCCAACGGACACTACACCTTC.

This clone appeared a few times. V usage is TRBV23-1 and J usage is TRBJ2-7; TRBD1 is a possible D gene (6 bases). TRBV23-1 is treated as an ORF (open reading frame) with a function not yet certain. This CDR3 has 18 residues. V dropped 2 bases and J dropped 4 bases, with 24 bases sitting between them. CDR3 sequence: CASSQLNRAHKRVYEQYF. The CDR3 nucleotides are TGCGCCAGCAGTCAACTCAACAGGGCCCATAAGCGCGTATACGAGCAGTACTTC.

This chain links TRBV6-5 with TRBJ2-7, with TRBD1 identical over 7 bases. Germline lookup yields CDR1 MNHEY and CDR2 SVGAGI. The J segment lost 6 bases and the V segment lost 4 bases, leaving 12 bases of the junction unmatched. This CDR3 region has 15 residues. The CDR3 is CASSSSGTDYAEQYF. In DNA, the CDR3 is TGTGCCAGCAGTTCGTCCGGGACAGATTACGCCGAGCAGTACTTC.

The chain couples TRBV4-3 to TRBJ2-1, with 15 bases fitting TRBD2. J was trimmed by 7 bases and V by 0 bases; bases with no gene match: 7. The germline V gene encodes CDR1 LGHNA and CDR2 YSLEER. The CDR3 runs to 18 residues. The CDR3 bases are TGCGCCAGCAGCCAAGATGGACTAGCGGGAGGGCCAGGGAATGAGCAGTTCTTC. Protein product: CASSQDGLAGGPGNEQFF.

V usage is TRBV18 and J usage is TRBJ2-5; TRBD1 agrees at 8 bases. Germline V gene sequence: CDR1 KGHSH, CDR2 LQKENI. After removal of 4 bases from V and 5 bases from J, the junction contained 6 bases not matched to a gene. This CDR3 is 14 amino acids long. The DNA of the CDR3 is TGTGCCAGCTCACAGAGGACAGGGTATGAGACCCAGTACTTC. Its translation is CASSQRTGYETQYF. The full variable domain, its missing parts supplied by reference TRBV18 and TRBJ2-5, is NAGVMQNPRHLVRRRGQEARLRCSPMKGHSHVYWYRQLPEEGLKFMVYLQKENIIDESGMPKERFSAEFPKEGPSILRIQQVVRGDSAAYFCASSQRTGYETQYFGPGTRLLVL.

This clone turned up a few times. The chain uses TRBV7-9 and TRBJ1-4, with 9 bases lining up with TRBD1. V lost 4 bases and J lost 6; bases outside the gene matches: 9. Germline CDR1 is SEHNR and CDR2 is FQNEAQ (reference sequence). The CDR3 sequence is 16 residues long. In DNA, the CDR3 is TGTGCCAGCAGCTCTAACAGGGGGCGCTTGGATGAAAAACTGTTTTTT. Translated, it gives CASSSNRGRLDEKLFF.

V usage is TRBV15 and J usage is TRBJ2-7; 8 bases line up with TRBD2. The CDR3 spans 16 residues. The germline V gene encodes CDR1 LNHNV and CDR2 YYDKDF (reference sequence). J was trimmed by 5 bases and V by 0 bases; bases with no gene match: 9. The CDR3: CATSRDRGGLGNEQYF. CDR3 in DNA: TGTGCCACCAGCAGAGATCGGGGGGGACTAGGTAACGAGCAGTACTTC.

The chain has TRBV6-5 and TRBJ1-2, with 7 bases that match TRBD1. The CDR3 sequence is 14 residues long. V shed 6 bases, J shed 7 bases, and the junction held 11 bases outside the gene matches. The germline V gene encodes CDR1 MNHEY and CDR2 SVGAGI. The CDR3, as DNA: TGTGCCAGCAGCCCCGGAGGGGGCGCGGGTGGCTACACCTTC. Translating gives CASSPGGGAGGYTF.

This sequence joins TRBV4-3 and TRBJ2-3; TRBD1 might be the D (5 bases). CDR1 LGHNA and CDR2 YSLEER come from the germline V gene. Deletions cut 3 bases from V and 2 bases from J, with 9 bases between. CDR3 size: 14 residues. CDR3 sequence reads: CASSQDTITDTQYF. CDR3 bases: TGCGCCAGCAGCCAGGACACAATCACAGATACGCAGTATTTT.

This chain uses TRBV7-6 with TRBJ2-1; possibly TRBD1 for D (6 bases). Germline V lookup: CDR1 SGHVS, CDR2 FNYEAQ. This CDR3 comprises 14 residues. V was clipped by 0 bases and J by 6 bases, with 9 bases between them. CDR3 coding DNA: TGTGCCAGCAGCTTAGCTGCAGGGGTCAATGAGCAGTTCTTC. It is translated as CASSLAAGVNEQFF.

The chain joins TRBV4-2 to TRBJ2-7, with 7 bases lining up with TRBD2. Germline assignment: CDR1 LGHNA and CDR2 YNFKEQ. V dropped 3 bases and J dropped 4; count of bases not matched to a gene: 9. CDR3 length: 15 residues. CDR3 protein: CASSHSMTSLYEQYF. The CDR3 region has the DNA TGTGCCAGCAGCCACTCCATGACTAGCTTGTACGAGCAGTACTTC.

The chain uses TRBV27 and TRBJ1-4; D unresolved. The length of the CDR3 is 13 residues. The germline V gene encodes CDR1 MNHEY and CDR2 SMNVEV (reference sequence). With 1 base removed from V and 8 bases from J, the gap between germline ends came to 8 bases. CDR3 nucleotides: TGTGCCAGCAGTTTATACCGAGGGGAAAAACTGTTTTTT. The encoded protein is CASSLYRGEKLFF.

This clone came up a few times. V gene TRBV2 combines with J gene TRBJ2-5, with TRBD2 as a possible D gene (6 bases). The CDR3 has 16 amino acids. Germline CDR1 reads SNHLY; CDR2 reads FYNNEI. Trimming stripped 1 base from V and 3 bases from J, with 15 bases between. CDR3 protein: CASSEVEGRGEETQYF. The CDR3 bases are TGTGCCAGCAGTGAAGTGGAGGGGCGAGGGGAAGAGACCCAGTACTTC.